This TCR beta chain originates from a study of OX40 agonist ivuxolimab in advanced cancers. Study details: Patients received the agonistic anti-OX40 (CD134) antibody ivuxolimab. Cohort: approximately 79% men, mean age approximately 60, aged about 20 to 80.

CDR1 and CDR2 (germline): MRHNA, SNTAGT. The CDR3 has 12 amino acids. Trimming cost V 0 bases and J 8 bases, with 7 bases left between them. TCRdb's copy holds only in-frame clones and misses some; the assay was immunoSEQ multiplex PCR. In the table there are around 62,000 clones, 80% to 90% of which are singletons. This clonotype was obtained from an adult with an advanced solid tumor such as melanoma, head and neck, liver or kidney cancer. The material was CD4+ or CD8+ T cells sorted from blood, obtained in a trial of the OX40 agonist ivuxolimab. The gene calls are TRBV6-4 and TRBJ1-2; D gene ambiguous. The CDR3 sequence: CASSDSGRGYTF. The CDR3 nucleotides read TGTGCCAGCAGTGACTCTGGGCGAGGCTACACCTTC.